This T cell receptor beta chain stems from a study of shared clonotypes between healthy human individuals (dated by TCRdb to the early 2020s). Regarding the complete study: The cohort comprised a couple of women and a few men aged 18 to 49 years. To estimate repertoire size and how much clonotype sharing occurs between individuals, the study deeply sequenced the blood TCR repertoires of five or six healthy adults. For each donor, three plates each were used for CD4 naive and CD4 memory, two plates were used for CD8 naive, and one plate was used for CD8 memory. Between about 0.9 and 8.9 billion PBMCs per donor were obtained by leukapheresis. Different laboratories and diverse techniques were used to prepare libraries and sequence TCR repertoires, to increase sequencing depth and limit assay-specific biases.

Using the deep immunoSEQ assay, TCR CDR3 regions were amplified from genomic DNA by multiplex PCR. For each cell subset, the extracted genomic DNA was distributed evenly across all wells of several immunoSEQ 96-well plates, and each plate served as one replicate. For sorted subsets, roughly 200 ng of genomic DNA, equivalent to some 30,000 T cell genomes, went into each replicate PCR. Purified libraries were quantified with a Qubit 3.0 fluorometer, sized on a Bioanalyzer 2100, and re-quantified with the KAPA Library Quantification kit. A separate single-read 150-cycle Illumina NextSeq 550 flow cell was used to sequence each immunoSEQ 96-well plate. Per the original workflow: The immunoSEQ output contained only junctional sequences without quality scores, so filtering could not match that applied to full-length reads. Sequences were annotated with PyIR, a Python wrapper for IgBLAST v1.9, using IMGT germline references to assign V/J genes and CDR3. Any read was removed if the V/J assignment was weak (E-value above 1e-6), the CDR3 was missing, or the read contained stop codons, out-of-frame junctions, or ambiguous translated residues. V3J clonotypes were defined by identical inferred V gene, J gene, and CDR3 amino acid sequence. Percentage overlap between repertoires was computed as shared unique clonotypes divided by the size of the smaller repertoire. RTK rarefaction, the Chao1 estimator, and Recon v2.1 estimates of unobserved clonotypes were used to assess repertoire richness. OLGA was used to compute generation probabilities for all TCRbeta clonotypes that the gDNA method yielded from several donors. This is the immuneACCESS table as TCRdb keeps it, with only in-frame sequences that have V and J called. A part of the clones is gone; compared with another copy, unresolved V genes explain less than half, and the rest is unexplained. That table supplies the V and J calls and clone size; D and trimming were determined from the DNA. The sample table shows about 1 million clones, and roughly 70% are seen once. Over 1.3% of the sample lies in the top ten.

From the cysteine through the phenylalanine, the CDR3 covers 16 amino acids. CDR3 DNA is the only sequence kept; it has 48 bases, read in frame from the first base. Relative to germline, V is missing 1 base and J is missing 0 bases, with 1 base of the junction outside any gene match. CDR1 and CDR2 are read off the germline V gene as SGHRS and YFSETQ. A few counts support this clone. Its binding antigen is unknown. The sample holds no much larger clone one base away, and base qualities are not on file. General findings and caveats noted by the study authors: Sampling was restricted to blood, and TCR repertoires in tissues likely differ from the TCR repertoires found in blood. Pairwise subsampling led to the expectation that sequencing depth would affect the degree of clonotype sharing among donors. Clonotypes shared by all four sorted-subset donors showed higher generation probabilities than non-shared clonotypes. Rarefaction of sorted-subset datasets indicated incomplete sequencing despite the large sequencing depth. Because the study included only a small number of donors, the genetic and exposure-history diversity represented was limited. When four donors were compared, the shared fraction of clonotypes was approximately 5% for naive CD4, around 3.5% for naive CD8, 2.3% for memory CD4, and roughly 0.43% for memory CD8. Naive subsets generally had larger estimated clonotype richness than memory subsets did.

The donors were healthy, HIV-negative adults who had no recently reported acute infections or vaccinations. All donors were Caucasian adults living in Nashville, Tennessee, USA. Magnetic negative selection was used to enrich CD4+ T cells, after which naive cells were positively selected on CD45RA and the negative fraction became the memory subset. Blood was collected by leukapheresis, and PBMCs were isolated by Ficoll-Histopaque density gradient centrifugation and then cryopreserved in liquid nitrogen vapor phase. Purity and quantity of every magnetically sorted T cell population were checked by analytical flow cytometry. Genomic DNA was isolated from every sorted fraction and measured by UV absorbance on a Nanodrop 2000c.

The sequence was collected from a man aged 18 to 35 in good health. The chain links TRBV5-1 with TRBJ2-3; TRBD2 fits 11 bases in the junction. The sequencing input was memory CD4+ T cells sorted from blood. Explained via the paper, the cell subset or site label denotes: CD45RA-negative fraction. The nucleotide sequence is TGCGCCAGCAGCTTGTGGACTAGCGGGAGCACAGATACGCAGTATTTT. Its product reads: CASSLWTSGSTDTQYF.